A single T cell receptor (beta chain) is shown here with its context. This record belongs to a study of OX40 agonist ivuxolimab in advanced cancers. Assay used: immunoSEQ multiplex PCR; TCRdb lists only in-frame clones, some missing. The profile covers around 100,000 clones, with approximately 89% appearing a single time and 0.5% to 0.65% taken by the ten largest. The sequences come from CD4+ or CD8+ T cells sorted from blood, collected in a trial of the OX40 agonist ivuxolimab. This receptor was taken from an adult with an advanced solid tumor such as melanoma, head and neck, liver or kidney cancer.

The DNA of the CDR3 is TGTGCCAGCAGCCTCAAGGCCCGCAATCAGCCCCAGCATTTT. This codes for CASSLKARNQPQHF. This rearrangement joins TRBV7-2 to TRBJ1-5; D uncertain. From germline, CDR1 is SGHTA and CDR2 FQGNSA. The CDR3 has 14 residues. Trimming took off 5 bases at V and 2 bases at J, with 10 bases between the two ends.